This T cell receptor beta chain was sequenced in a study of T cells in Graves' hyperthyroidism and ophthalmopathy. The germline V gene encodes CDR1 SNHLY and CDR2 FYNNEI. V lost 6 bases, J lost 10 bases, and 10 bases lay in between. This CDR3 spans 12 amino acids. TCR beta CDR3 regions were amplified from RNA transcripts. Initially, a first-round RT-PCR of the TCR CDR3 employed the HTBI primer set. TCRdb analysed the multiplex PCR reads with MiXCR anew, one entry per CDR3 protein. This table has a few hundred thousand distinct CDR3 sequences, 35% to 55% appearing once. This sequence originates from a woman aged 18-35 years with Graves' hyperthyroidism. The V call is TRBV2, the J call TRBJ1-6, with D uncertain. Sequencing used peripheral blood or thyroid tissue (not recorded which). The CDR3 sequence: CASRLLDSPLHF. CDR3 DNA sequence: TGTGCCAGCAGGTTATTGGACTCACCCCTCCACTTT.